This passage covers 11 T cell receptor beta chains from one sample sequenced in a study of cytomegalovirus exposure and HLA in healthy donors. Data came from immunoSEQ multiplex PCR; TCRdb stores just in-frame clones and leaves some out. The top ten clones hold around 0.88% of a sample with roughly 310,000 clones, 88% of them seen once. The sequenced sample was PBMCs. The origin of the receptors is a man younger than 40 in good health and CMV-seronegative.

This clone was counted between two and nine times. The gene calls are TRBV19 and TRBJ1-5, with TRBD1 identical over 7 bases. V was clipped by 3 bases and J by 0 bases; unmatched bases: 5. This CDR3 is built from 16 residues. The germline V gene has CDR1 LNHDA and CDR2 SQIVND (reference sequence). The CDR3 bases are TGTGCCAGTAGTATTAGACAGGGTATTAGCAATCAGCCCCAGCATTTT. This gives the protein CASSIRQGISNQPQHF.

This chain's CDR3 is CASSGSQGYDTQYF. CDR3 bases: TGTGCCAGCAGCGGAAGTCAGGGCTACGATACGCAGTATTTT. V gene TRBV9 combines with J gene TRBJ2-3; a possible D gene is TRBD1 (5 bases). V lost 3 bases, J lost 6 bases, and 14 bases lay in between. The CDR3 runs to 14 residues. The germline CDR1 and CDR2 sequences are SGDLS and YYNGEE.

V gene TRBV19 combines with J gene TRBJ2-3, with 8 bases fitting TRBD2. CDR3 length equals 14 residues. Per the germline V gene, CDR1 is LNHDA and CDR2 is SQIVND (reference sequence). V gave up 6 bases and J gave up 4 bases; unmatched junction bases: 6. The CDR3 coding sequence is TGTGCCAGTAGCTTACCGGGGGGGCCAGATACGCAGTATTTT. As protein: CASSLPGGPDTQYF.

The rearrangement uses TRBV5-1 and TRBJ1-2; TRBD1 might be the D (5 bases). Germline V gene lookup returns CDR1 SGHRS and CDR2 YFSETQ. The CDR3 runs 15 residues. Trimming left V 4 bases short and J 2 bases short, with 15 bases between. CDR3 sequence (DNA): TGCGCCAGCAGCCCCGCGGGAGCAGGGAACTATGGCTACACCTTC. It encodes CASSPAGAGNYGYTF.

This clone was recorded once. The rearrangement uses TRBV7-9 and TRBJ2-7; possible D gene TRBD1, 5 bases. The CDR3 runs to 15 residues. Per germline, CDR1 SEHNR and CDR2 FQNEAQ (reference sequence). Trimming removed 1 base at V and 0 bases at J, with 10 bases between. The CDR3 protein is CASSLVRASSYEQYF. The CDR3 DNA reads as TGTGCCAGCAGCTTAGTCAGGGCTTCCTCCTACGAGCAGTACTTC.

The chain employs TRBV7-7 and TRBJ2-7, with D possibly TRBD1 on 6 matching bases. The germline gives CDR1 SSHAT, CDR2 FNYEAQ (reference sequence). V gave up 0 bases and J gave up 7 bases, with 13 bases separating them. This CDR3 has 14 residues. The CDR3 sequence is CASSLASGGGEQYF. The CDR3 DNA is TGTGCCAGCAGCTTAGCTTCTGGGGGCGGGGAGCAGTACTTC. Drawing the rest from reference TRBV7-7 and TRBJ2-7, the complete variable domain is GAGVSQSPRYKVTKRGQDVTLRCDPISSHATLYWYQQALGQGPEFLTYFNYEAQPDKSGLPSDRFSAERPEGSISTLTIQRTEQRDSAMYRCASSLASGGGEQYFGPGTRLTVT.

This clone was counted only a few times. This chain connects TRBV2 to TRBJ1-2; D unresolved. The V end lost 4 bases, the J end lost 7 bases, and 10 bases lay between the germline ends. The germline V gene has CDR1 SNHLY and CDR2 FYNNEI. The CDR3 covers 12 residues. The CDR3 DNA follows: TGTGCCAGCAGTGGCAGGTCTCGTGGCTACACCTTC. Residues: CASSGRSRGYTF. Drawing the rest from reference TRBV2 and TRBJ1-2, the complete variable domain is EPEVTQTPSHQVTQMGQEVILRCVPISNHLYFYWYRQILGQKVEFLVSFYNNEISEKSEIFDDQFSVERPDGSNFTLKIRSTKLEDSAMYFCASSGRSRGYTFGSGTRLTVV.

This clone turned up a few times. The gene calls are TRBV5-1 and TRBJ1-2; 7 bases match TRBD1. CDR1 is SGHRS, CDR2 YFSETQ, per germline. J lost 4 bases, V lost 0 bases, and 3 bases had no gene match. This CDR3 has 14 residues. Here the CDR3 reads CASSLGAGGYGYTF. The CDR3, as DNA: TGCGCCAGCAGCTTGGGCGCAGGGGGCTATGGCTACACCTTC.

The rearrangement joins TRBV7-6 to TRBJ2-3; D remains unclear. The CDR3 consists of 16 residues. Germline V gives CDR1 SGHVS, CDR2 FNYEAQ. The V gene lost 5 bases and the J gene lost 0 bases, with 15 bases spanning the gap. CDR3 in amino acids: CASSPSQAASTDTQYF. The CDR3 region has the DNA TGTGCCAGCAGCCCCTCGCAGGCCGCTAGCACAGATACGCAGTATTTT.

V gene TRBV15 combines with J gene TRBJ1-5; 10 bases are shared with TRBD1. Unmatched junction bases numbered 2, after V lost 5 bases and J lost 7 bases. In germline, CDR1 is LNHNV, CDR2 YYDKDF (reference sequence). The CDR3 has 13 residues. CDR3 loop: CATSVTGGQPQHF. The CDR3, as DNA: TGTGCCACCAGCGTGACAGGGGGCCAGCCCCAGCATTTT.

The V call is TRBV7-2, the J call TRBJ2-1; 8 bases fit TRBD2. This CDR3 comprises 15 residues. The ends lost 1 base at V and 7 bases at J; junction bases unmatched: 6. Per the germline V gene, CDR1 is SGHTA and CDR2 is FQGNSA. CDR3 amino acids: CASSLVGLAGNEQFF. The CDR3 nucleotides are TGTGCCAGCAGCTTAGTGGGTTTAGCGGGGAATGAGCAGTTCTTC.